Listed below are T cell receptor beta chains from one sample, sequenced in a study of spatial heterogeneity in lung cancer. TCRdb reprocessed the 5' RACE reads via MiXCR and lists one record per CDR3 protein. The top ten clones hold 35% to 45% of a sample with tens of thousands of distinct CDR3 sequences, more than 10% of them seen once. Sequences were derived from PBMCs, sampled at surgery. These TCRs come from a male donor with early-stage non-small cell lung cancer. Both conserved end residues are part of each CDR3. Each record gives: J gene, V gene, D gene, clone size, CDR3 DNA, CDR3 protein. The D gene is left open where the match is weak. Rows may omit the clone size; those that give it use once, few, many or a size class.

j_gene: TRBJ1-5
v_gene: TRBV20-1
d_gene: .
abundance: few
CDR3nt: TGCAGTGCTTCCCGGACAGCGCGCAATCAGCCCCAGCATTTT
CDR3aa: CSASRTARNQPQHF

j_gene: TRBJ2-1
v_gene: TRBV20-1
d_gene: TRBD1
abundance: few
CDR3nt: TGCAGTGCTAGAGATTTAGGGACAGGGGTGCAGTTCTTC
CDR3aa: CSARDLGTGVQFF

j_gene: TRBJ2-2
v_gene: TRBV12-3/TRBV12-4
d_gene: .
abundance: .
CDR3nt: TGTGCCAGCAGGACGACAGGCCGGCCCGGGGAGCTGTTTTTT
CDR3aa: CASRTTGRPGELFF

j_gene: TRBJ2-1
v_gene: TRBV7-3
d_gene: .
abundance: .
CDR3nt: TGTGCCAGCAGCTTAGGGGGGATCTACAATGAGCAGTTCTTC
CDR3aa: CASSLGGIYNEQFF

j_gene: TRBJ1-1
v_gene: TRBV7-2
d_gene: TRBD1
abundance: .
CDR3nt: TGTGCCAGCAGCTTAGGTACAGGGGTTGAAGCTTTCTTT
CDR3aa: CASSLGTGVEAFF

j_gene: TRBJ2-2
v_gene: TRBV15
d_gene: .
abundance: many
CDR3nt: TGTGCCACCGGGTGGGAAGGGGCCATCGGGGAGCTGTTTTTT
CDR3aa: CATGWEGAIGELFF

j_gene: TRBJ2-3
v_gene: TRBV7-2
d_gene: .
abundance: .
CDR3nt: TGTGCCAGCAGCTTAAGATGGGACTCAAGCGCGTTAGATACGCAGTATTTT
CDR3aa: CASSLRWDSSALDTQYF

j_gene: TRBJ2-7
v_gene: TRBV20-1
d_gene: .
abundance: .
CDR3nt: TGCAGTGCTAGTAGGACGGGCGACAACTCCTACGAGCAGTACTTC
CDR3aa: CSASRTGDNSYEQYF

j_gene: TRBJ2-1
v_gene: TRBV12-3/TRBV12-4
d_gene: .
abundance: many
CDR3nt: TGTGCCAGCAGTTGGAGGAATGAGCAGTTCTTC
CDR3aa: CASSWRNEQFF

j_gene: TRBJ2-7
v_gene: TRBV20-1
d_gene: TRBD2
abundance: .
CDR3nt: TGCAGTGCTAGAGTTTTAGCGGGAGCTGGCGGGGAGCAGTACTTC
CDR3aa: CSARVLAGAGGEQYF

j_gene: TRBJ2-2
v_gene: TRBV2
d_gene: TRBD1
abundance: .
CDR3nt: TGTGCCAGCAGAGACAGGGAGAACACCGGGGAGCTGTTTTTT
CDR3aa: CASRDRENTGELFF

j_gene: TRBJ2-7
v_gene: TRBV5-1
d_gene: .
abundance: .
CDR3nt: TGCGCCAGCAGCCCCAAGGTACAGACACCCGCCCGCAACGAGCAGTACTTC
CDR3aa: CASSPKVQTPARNEQYF

j_gene: TRBJ1-1
v_gene: TRBV11-2
d_gene: .
abundance: many
CDR3nt: TGTGCCAGCAGCTTAGGACCAGGGTTCTCTGAAGCTTTCTTT
CDR3aa: CASSLGPGFSEAFF

j_gene: TRBJ2-7
v_gene: TRBV12-3/TRBV12-4
d_gene: TRBD1
abundance: .
CDR3nt: TGTGCCAGCAGGGGACAGGGACGGAGCCACGAGCAGTACTTC
CDR3aa: CASRGQGRSHEQYF

j_gene: TRBJ1-5
v_gene: TRBV7-2
d_gene: .
abundance: .
CDR3nt: TGTGCCAGCAGCCCTCAGACAGGTAGCAATCAGCCCCAGCATTTT
CDR3aa: CASSPQTGSNQPQHF

j_gene: TRBJ1-1
v_gene: TRBV11-2
d_gene: TRBD1
abundance: .
CDR3nt: TGTGCCAGCAGCTTAGAGGGACAGACTGAAGCTTTCTTT
CDR3aa: CASSLEGQTEAFF

j_gene: TRBJ2-6
v_gene: TRBV11-2
d_gene: TRBD1
abundance: many
CDR3nt: TGTGCCAGCAGCCCACGCCACAGGGGGCCCTCTGGGGCCAACGTCCTGACTTTC
CDR3aa: CASSPRHRGPSGANVLTF

j_gene: TRBJ2-2
v_gene: TRBV29-1
d_gene: .
abundance: many
CDR3nt: TGCAGCGTTGAAGTTGCCAGGCTGCGAGGATTTACCGGGGAGCTGTTTTTT
CDR3aa: CSVEVARLRGFTGELFF

j_gene: TRBJ2-7
v_gene: TRBV20-1
d_gene: .
abundance: few
CDR3nt: TGCAGTGCCAGATCCCCCCCCTTGGCGGACCTCTCCTACGAGCAGTACTTC
CDR3aa: CSARSPPLADLSYEQYF

j_gene: TRBJ2-3
v_gene: TRBV12-3/TRBV12-4
d_gene: TRBD2
abundance: few
CDR3nt: TGTGCCAGCAGTTTAGCCAGCGGGGTGGATACGCAGTATTTT
CDR3aa: CASSLASGVDTQYF

j_gene: TRBJ1-5
v_gene: TRBV20-1
d_gene: .
abundance: few
CDR3nt: TGCAGTGCTAGCGTGATGGTTGGTCAGCCCCAGCATTTT
CDR3aa: CSASVMVGQPQHF

j_gene: TRBJ1-6
v_gene: TRBV12-3/TRBV12-4
d_gene: .
abundance: many
CDR3nt: TGTGCCAGCAGTTCTAGCCCGGGGAATTCACCCCTCCACTTT
CDR3aa: CASSSSPGNSPLHF

j_gene: TRBJ2-2
v_gene: TRBV25-1
d_gene: .
abundance: few
CDR3nt: TGTGCCAGCACCCGAGGGGGGACCGGGGAGCTGTTTTTT
CDR3aa: CASTRGGTGELFF

j_gene: TRBJ2-3
v_gene: TRBV5-1
d_gene: .
abundance: few
CDR3nt: TGCGCCAGCAGCTTGATAGCGCTTAAGGCAGATACGCAGTATTTT
CDR3aa: CASSLIALKADTQYF

j_gene: TRBJ2-2
v_gene: TRBV6-2/TRBV6-3
d_gene: TRBD2
abundance: .
CDR3nt: TGTGCCAGCATCCCCACGGGGGGTTGGACCGGGGAGCTGTTTTTT
CDR3aa: CASIPTGGWTGELFF

j_gene: TRBJ2-5
v_gene: TRBV7-2
d_gene: .
abundance: many
CDR3nt: TGTGCCAGCTCCCGCACTCAAGAGACCCAGTACTTC
CDR3aa: CASSRTQETQYF